This entry lists 18 T cell receptor beta chains sequenced from one sample in a study of CD8 T cells in Susac syndrome. RNA totalling about 0.45 to 1 ug underwent reverse transcription with random hexamers. TCRdb reprocessed the immunoSEQ multiplex PCR reads with MiXCR, giving one entry per CDR3 protein. In the table there are 150,000 to 190,000 distinct CDR3 sequences, roughly 95% of which are singletons. Sequenced material: CD4+ T cells from PBMCs. Receptors were obtained from a human donor with Susac syndrome.

The chain recombines TRBV10-3 with TRBJ2-7, with D unclear. V dropped 9 bases and J dropped 0 bases, with 6 bases sitting between them. The CDR3 has 11 amino acids. Looked up from germline, CDR1 is ENHRY and CDR2 is SYGVKD. The CDR3: CAITSSYEQYF. The DNA of the CDR3 is TGTGCCATAACGAGCTCCTACGAGCAGTACTTC.

The chain uses TRBV19 and TRBJ1-4; D call uncertain. Germline CDR1 is LNHDA and CDR2 is SQIVND (reference sequence). The CDR3 extends over 13 amino acids. Deletions cut 5 bases from V and 7 bases from J, with 11 bases between. CDR3 residues: CASSPRRGEKLFF. CDR3 sequence (DNA): TGTGCCAGTAGTCCTAGAAGAGGTGAAAAACTGTTTTTT. The full variable domain, rest sourced from reference TRBV19 and TRBJ1-4, is DGGITQSPKYLFRKEGQNVTLSCEQNLNHDAMYWYRQDPGQGLRLIYYSQIVNDFQKGDIAEGYSVSREKKESFPLTVTSAQKNPTAFYLCASSPRRGEKLFFGSGTQLSVL.

V and J are TRBV6-6 and TRBJ1-4, with no clear D. With 6 bases removed from V and 3 bases from J, the gap between germline ends came to 11 bases. The CDR3 has 14 residues. CDR1 and CDR2 (germline): MNHNY, SVGAGI (reference sequence). The CDR3 loop is CASRRQGPNEKLFF. The CDR3 coding sequence is TGTGCCAGCAGGAGGCAAGGGCCTAATGAAAAACTGTTTTTT.

The gene calls are TRBV7-9 and TRBJ1-5; TRBD1 might be the D (5 bases). This CDR3 comprises 13 residues. Germline CDR1 reads SEHNR; CDR2 reads FQNEAQ (reference sequence). With 6 bases removed from V and 2 bases from J, the gap between germline ends came to 8 bases. CDR3 bases: TGTGCCAGCAGGATGGGGGGCAATCAGCCCCAGCATTTT. Translated, it gives CASRMGGNQPQHF.

The chain is built from TRBV24-1 and TRBJ2-5; TRBD1 or TRBD2 may be the D gene (6 bases each). Germline V gene lookup returns CDR1 KGHDR and CDR2 SFDVKD. The CDR3 extends over 15 amino acids. V lost 3 bases and J lost 4, with 14 bases in between. CDR3 DNA: TGTGCCACCAGTGATGGGGGCAGGAGGGTAGAGACCCAGTACTTC. This codes for CATSDGGRRVETQYF.

The CDR3 nucleotides are TGTGCCAGCAGAGGGACGACAGGGGGAGAGACCCAGTACTTC. Residues: CASRGTTGGETQYF. The chain couples TRBV3-1 to TRBJ2-5; 9 positions agree with TRBD1. The CDR3 runs 14 residues. After removal of 6 bases from V and 4 bases from J, the junction contained 6 bases not matched to a gene. Germline V lookup: CDR1 LGHDT, CDR2 YNNKEL (reference sequence).

V gene TRBV29-1 combines with J gene TRBJ2-1; 10 positions agree with TRBD2. Per germline, CDR1 SQVTM and CDR2 ANQGSEA. V lost 7 bases to trimming and J lost 7 bases; unmatched junction nucleotides: 7. This CDR3 is 13 amino acids long. CDR3 nucleotides: TGCAGCGCTAAGCGGGGGGGCATGAATGAGCAGTTCTTC. Translating gives CSAKRGGMNEQFF.

The J gene is TRBJ1-2, the V gene TRBV20-1, with a possible D match to TRBD1 (5 bases). The CDR3 covers 17 residues. V was clipped by 1 base and J by 3 bases, with 21 bases between them. Per germline, CDR1 DFQATT and CDR2 SNEGSKA (reference sequence). The CDR3 spells CSARGGGGGTLDYGYTF. In nucleotides, the CDR3 is TGCAGTGCTAGAGGCGGCGGGGGTGGGACTCTTGACTATGGCTACACCTTC.

This sequence joins TRBV4-3 and TRBJ2-1, with 8 nucleotides matching TRBD2. The CDR3 is 17 amino acids. The germline V gene has CDR1 LGHNA and CDR2 YSLEER. Trimming at V came to 0 bases and at J to 4 bases, leaving 8 bases not matched to a gene. The CDR3 region has the DNA TGCGCCAGCAGCCAAGATCTTACTAGCGGATGGTACAATGAGCAGTTCTTC. Translated, it gives CASSQDLTSGWYNEQFF.

The chain uses TRBV27 and TRBJ2-1; the match to TRBD2 covers 7 bases. This CDR3 has 13 residues. Germline V gives CDR1 MNHEY, CDR2 SMNVEV (reference sequence). J gave up 16 bases and V 4 bases, and 13 bases lay outside the gene matches. CDR3 amino acids: CASSSTTSSGNFF. For the CDR3, the DNA is TGTGCCAGCAGTTCCACCACATCTAGCGGAAATTTCTTC.

The chain has TRBV9 and TRBJ2-1; a weak D match, TRBD2 (6 bases). Trimming took 0 bases from V and 9 from J, leaving 19 bases between them. In germline, CDR1 is SGDLS, CDR2 YYNGEE. CDR3 length: 16 residues. CDR3 sequence reads: CASSVGDWNGEREQFF. The CDR3 nucleotides are TGTGCCAGCAGCGTAGGGGACTGGAACGGGGAACGTGAGCAGTTCTTC.

The V call is TRBV11-3, the J call TRBJ2-5; D may be TRBD2 (6 bases). CDR1 is SGHNT and CDR2 is YENEEA in the germline V gene. V was clipped by 3 bases and J by 2 bases, with 22 bases between them. The CDR3 is 18 residues long. This CDR3 reads CASSLEGLARIRQETQYF. In nucleotides, the CDR3 is TGTGCCAGCAGCTTGGAAGGGCTAGCGAGGATTAGACAAGAGACCCAGTACTTC.

V and J are TRBV15 and TRBJ2-1; 11 bases agree with TRBD2. After removal of 0 bases from V and 10 bases from J, the junction contained 5 bases not matched to a gene. Per the germline V gene, CDR1 is LNHNV and CDR2 is YYDKDF (reference sequence). The CDR3 covers 15 residues. The CDR3 here is CATSRDGLAGGEQFF. The CDR3 DNA follows: TGTGCCACCAGCAGAGATGGACTAGCGGGTGGGGAGCAGTTCTTC.

The chain carries TRBV3-1 and TRBJ1-1; maybe TRBD1 (5 bases). Trimming took off 5 bases at V and 4 bases at J, with 8 bases between the two ends. CDR3 size: 12 residues. Per the germline V gene, CDR1 is LGHDT and CDR2 is YNNKEL (reference sequence). The CDR3 region has the DNA TGTGCCAGCAGCGGCCAGGGCACTGAAGCTTTCTTT. Encoded protein: CASSGQGTEAFF.

The V gene is TRBV9, the J gene TRBJ2-2, with 14 bases that match TRBD2. After removal of 4 bases from V and 10 bases from J, the junction contained 9 bases not matched to a gene. This CDR3 has 16 residues. CDR1 and CDR2 from the germline V gene are SGDLS and YYNGEE. The CDR3 nucleotides are TGTGCCAGCAGCACGGCGCCGGGACTAGCGGGGGTGGAGCTGTTTTTT. This sequence encodes CASSTAPGLAGVELFF.

The chain is built from TRBV12-3 or TRBV12-4 and TRBJ1-4; 7 bases fit TRBD1. Losses at the gene ends were 5 bases for V and 5 bases for J; bases not matched to a gene: 8. The CDR3 runs 15 residues. This chain's CDR3 is CASSPVPTGNEKLFF. For the CDR3, the DNA is TGTGCCAGCAGTCCGGTACCGACAGGGAATGAAAAACTGTTTTTT.

J is TRBJ2-3 and V is TRBV20-1, with 11 bases aligning to TRBD2. Losses at the gene ends were 5 bases for V and 3 bases for J; bases not matched to a gene: 7. Germline V lookup: CDR1 DFQATT, CDR2 SNEGSKA (reference sequence). The CDR3 length is 15 residues. The CDR3 loop is CSAFRLAGYTDTQYF. CDR3 DNA sequence: TGCAGTGCTTTTAGACTAGCGGGGTATACAGATACGCAGTATTTT.

The rearrangement uses TRBV15 and TRBJ1-1; TRBD1 might be the D (6 bases). The V end lost 5 bases, the J end lost 2 bases, and 9 bases lay between the germline ends. CDR1 is LNHNV and CDR2 is YYDKDF in the germline V gene (reference sequence). The CDR3 spans 13 residues. The CDR3: CATSQDSNTEAFF. In nucleotides, the CDR3 is TGTGCCACCAGCCAGGACAGTAACACTGAAGCTTTCTTT.